A selection of T cell receptor beta chains follows, all from one sample in a study of response to subunit inactivated influenza vaccine. TCRdb re-derived calls from the RT-PCR reads in MiXCR, one entry per CDR3 protein. In the table there are 550,000 to 800,000 distinct CDR3 sequences, approximately 13% of which are singletons. The starting material was PBMCs from blood, obtained around two weeks before vaccination. These receptors came from a man aged 45-65 years who received an inactivated influenza vaccine. The CDR3 runs from the conserved cysteine through the conserved F or W. A D gene is named only where the DNA matches it firmly. Some rows have no size entry. The others give once, few or many, or a class for an expanded clone.

v_gene: TRBV5-5; j_gene: TRBJ2-1; d_gene: TRBD1; abundance: few; CDR3aa: CASSGTGGINEQFF; CDR3nt: TGTGCCAGCAGTGGGACAGGGGGTATTAATGAGCAGTTCTTC
v_gene: TRBV7-8; j_gene: TRBJ2-7; d_gene: TRBD1; abundance: NA; CDR3aa: CASSSNFGTAYEQYF; CDR3nt: TGTGCCAGCAGCTCCAACTTTGGGACAGCATACGAGCAGTACTTC
v_gene: TRBV5-5; j_gene: TRBJ2-7; d_gene: TRBD2; abundance: NA; CDR3aa: CASSRGLAGVREQYF; CDR3nt: TGTGCCAGCAGCAGAGGACTAGCGGGAGTCCGCGAGCAGTACTTC
v_gene: TRBV6-1; j_gene: TRBJ2-7; d_gene: TRBD1; abundance: few; CDR3aa: CASRTGGFYEQYF; CDR3nt: TGTGCCAGCCGGACAGGGGGTTTCTACGAGCAGTACTTC
v_gene: TRBV20-1; j_gene: TRBJ1-2; d_gene: TRBD1; abundance: NA; CDR3aa: CCARRTGFQDGYTF; CDR3nt: TGCTGTGCTAGACGGACAGGGTTCCAGGATGGCTACACCTTC
v_gene: TRBV5-1; j_gene: TRBJ2-1; d_gene: TRBD2; abundance: many; CDR3aa: CASSFRGGNYNEQFF; CDR3nt: TGCGCCAGCAGCTTTCGCGGGGGAAATTACAATGAGCAGTTCTTC
v_gene: TRBV24-1; j_gene: TRBJ1-1; d_gene: NA; abundance: NA; CDR3aa: CATRGIRNTEAFF; CDR3nt: TGTGCCACCAGAGGGATCAGAAACACTGAAGCTTTCTTT
v_gene: TRBV7-2; j_gene: TRBJ2-1; d_gene: NA; abundance: few; CDR3aa: CASSLLASGTAGGEQFF; CDR3nt: TGTGCCAGCAGCCTACTAGCTTCCGGGACGGCAGGGGGTGAGCAGTTCTTC
v_gene: TRBV27; j_gene: TRBJ2-5; d_gene: TRBD2; abundance: few; CDR3aa: CASRKSGGGETQYF; CDR3nt: TGTGCCAGCAGAAAAAGCGGGGGTGGAGAGACCCAGTACTTC
v_gene: TRBV5-5; j_gene: TRBJ2-7; d_gene: NA; abundance: NA; CDR3aa: CASSLVGRRSYEQYF; CDR3nt: TGTGCCAGCAGCTTGGTGGGGAGACGATCCTACGAGCAGTACTTC
v_gene: TRBV20-1; j_gene: TRBJ2-3; d_gene: NA; abundance: NA; CDR3aa: CSARDRSGAIYTQYF; CDR3nt: TGCAGTGCTAGAGATCGGTCGGGAGCGATTTATACGCAGTATTTT
v_gene: TRBV4-2; j_gene: TRBJ1-1; d_gene: NA; abundance: many; CDR3aa: CASSQDLGDTEAFF; CDR3nt: TGTGCCAGCAGCCAAGACTTGGGGGATACTGAAGCTTTCTTT
v_gene: TRBV12-3/TRBV12-4; j_gene: TRBJ1-5; d_gene: NA; abundance: NA; CDR3aa: CASSLNGGLGNQPQHF; CDR3nt: TGTGCCAGCAGTTTAAACGGGGGGCTCGGTAATCAGCCCCAGCATTTT
v_gene: TRBV9; j_gene: TRBJ2-3; d_gene: NA; abundance: NA; CDR3aa: CASNDGVTDTQYF; CDR3nt: TGTGCCAGCAATGATGGGGTTACAGATACGCAGTATTTT
v_gene: TRBV4-3; j_gene: TRBJ2-1; d_gene: TRBD1; abundance: few; CDR3aa: CASSPLDRGRNEQFF; CDR3nt: TGCGCCAGCAGCCCGCTCGACAGGGGGCGGAATGAGCAGTTCTTC
v_gene: TRBV29-1; j_gene: TRBJ2-7; d_gene: TRBD2; abundance: few; CDR3aa: CSVAGGGRTYEQYF; CDR3nt: TGCAGCGTTGCTGGGGGGGGGAGGACCTACGAGCAGTACTTC
v_gene: TRBV7-2; j_gene: TRBJ1-2; d_gene: NA; abundance: NA; CDR3aa: CASSQTQLANYGYTF; CDR3nt: TGTGCCAGCAGCCAAACACAACTAGCTAACTATGGCTACACCTTC